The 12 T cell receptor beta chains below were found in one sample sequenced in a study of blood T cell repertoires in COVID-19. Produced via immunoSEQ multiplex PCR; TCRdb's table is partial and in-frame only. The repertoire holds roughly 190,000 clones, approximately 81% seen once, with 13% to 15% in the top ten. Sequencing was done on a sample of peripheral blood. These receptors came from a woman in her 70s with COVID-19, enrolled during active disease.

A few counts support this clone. The CDR3 DNA reads as TGTGCCAGCAGTCGTGACTATGGCTACACCTTC. Translated, it gives CASSRDYGYTF. The genes are TRBV12-3 or TRBV12-4 and TRBJ1-2; D remains unclear. CDR3 length equals 11 residues. Trimming left V 5 bases short and J 3 bases short, with 4 bases between.

The CDR3 sequence: CASSLAASSYNEQFF. The CDR3 DNA sequence: TGTGCCAGCAGCTTAGCGGCAAGCTCCTACAATGAGCAGTTCTTC. This rearrangement joins TRBV7-9 to TRBJ2-1; no definite D call. The germline CDR1 and CDR2 sequences are SEHNR and FQNEAQ (reference sequence). The CDR3 consists of 15 residues. V lost 0 bases and J 0 bases, leaving 6 bases between the germline ends.

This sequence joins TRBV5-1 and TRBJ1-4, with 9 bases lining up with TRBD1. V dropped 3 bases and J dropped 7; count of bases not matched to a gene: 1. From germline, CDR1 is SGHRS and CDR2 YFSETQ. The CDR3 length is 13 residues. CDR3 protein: CASSSDRGEKLFF. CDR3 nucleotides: TGCGCCAGCAGCTCGGACAGGGGTGAAAAACTGTTTTTT. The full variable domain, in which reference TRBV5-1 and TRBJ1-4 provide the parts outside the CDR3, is KAGVTQTPRYLIKTRGQQVTLSCSPISGHRSVSWYQQTPGQGLQFLFEYFSETQRNKGNFPGRFSGRQFSNSRSEMNVSTLELGDSALYLCASSSDRGEKLFFGSGTQLSVL.

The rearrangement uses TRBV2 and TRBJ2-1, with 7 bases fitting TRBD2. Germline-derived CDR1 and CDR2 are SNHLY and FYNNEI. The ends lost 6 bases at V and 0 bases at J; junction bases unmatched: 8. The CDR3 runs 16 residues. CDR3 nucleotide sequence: TGTGCCAGCAGGGGGGGGGAAACCAGCTCCTACAATGAGCAGTTCTTC. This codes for CASRGGETSSYNEQFF.

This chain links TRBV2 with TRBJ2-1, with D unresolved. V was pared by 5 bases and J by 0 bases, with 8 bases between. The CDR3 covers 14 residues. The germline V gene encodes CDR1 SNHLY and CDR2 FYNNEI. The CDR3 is CASSIESSYNEQFF. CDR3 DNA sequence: TGTGCCAGCAGTATAGAGAGCTCCTACAATGAGCAGTTCTTC. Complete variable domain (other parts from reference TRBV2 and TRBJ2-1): EPEVTQTPSHQVTQMGQEVILRCVPISNHLYFYWYRQILGQKVEFLVSFYNNEISEKSEIFDDQFSVERPDGSNFTLKIRSTKLEDSAMYFCASSIESSYNEQFFGPGTRLTVL.

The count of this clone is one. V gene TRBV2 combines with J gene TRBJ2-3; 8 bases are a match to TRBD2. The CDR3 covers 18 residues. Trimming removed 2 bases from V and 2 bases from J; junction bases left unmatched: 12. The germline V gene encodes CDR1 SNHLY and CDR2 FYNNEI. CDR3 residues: CASSERSIGLALTDTQYF. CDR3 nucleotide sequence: TGTGCCAGCAGTGAAAGGAGTATTGGACTAGCCCTCACAGATACGCAGTATTTT.

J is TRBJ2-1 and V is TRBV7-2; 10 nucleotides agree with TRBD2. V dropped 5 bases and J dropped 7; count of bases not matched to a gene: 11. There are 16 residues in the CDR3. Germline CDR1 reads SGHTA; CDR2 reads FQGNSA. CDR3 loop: CASSHSGGAVGNEQFF. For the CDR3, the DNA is TGTGCCAGCAGCCACAGCGGGGGGGCGGTTGGGAATGAGCAGTTCTTC.

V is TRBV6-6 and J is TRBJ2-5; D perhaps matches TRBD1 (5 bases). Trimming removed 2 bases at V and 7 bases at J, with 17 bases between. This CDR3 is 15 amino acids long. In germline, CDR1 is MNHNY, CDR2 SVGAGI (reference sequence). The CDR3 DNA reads TGTGCCAGCAGTTACGGGGCGGAGACAGCAGGGACCCAGTACTTC. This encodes CASSYGAETAGTQYF.

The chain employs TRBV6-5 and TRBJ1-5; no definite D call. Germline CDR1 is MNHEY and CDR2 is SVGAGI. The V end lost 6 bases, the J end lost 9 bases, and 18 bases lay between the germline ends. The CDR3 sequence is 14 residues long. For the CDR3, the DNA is TGTGCCAGCAGAGAGCCCTCCGAACGGGGGCCCCAGCATTTT. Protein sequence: CASREPSERGPQHF.

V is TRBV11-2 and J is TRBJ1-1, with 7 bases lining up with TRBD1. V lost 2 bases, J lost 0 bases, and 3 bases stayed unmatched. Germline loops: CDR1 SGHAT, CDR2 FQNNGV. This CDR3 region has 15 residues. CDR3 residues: CASSLQGVMNTEAFF. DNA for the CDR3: TGTGCCAGCAGCTTACAGGGGGTGATGAACACTGAAGCTTTCTTT. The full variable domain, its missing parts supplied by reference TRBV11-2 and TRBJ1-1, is EAGVAQSPRYKIIEKRQSVAFWCNPISGHATLYWYQQILGQGPKLLIQFQNNGVVDDSQLPKDRFSAERLKGVDSTLKIQPAKLEDSAVYLCASSLQGVMNTEAFFGQGTRLTVV.

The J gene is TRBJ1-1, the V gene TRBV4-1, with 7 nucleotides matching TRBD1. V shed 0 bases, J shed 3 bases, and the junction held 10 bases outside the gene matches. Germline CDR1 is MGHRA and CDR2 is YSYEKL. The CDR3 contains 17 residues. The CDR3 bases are TGCGCCAGCAGCCAAGATAAAGGTGTCAGGGGGGACACTGAAGCTTTCTTT. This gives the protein CASSQDKGVRGDTEAFF.

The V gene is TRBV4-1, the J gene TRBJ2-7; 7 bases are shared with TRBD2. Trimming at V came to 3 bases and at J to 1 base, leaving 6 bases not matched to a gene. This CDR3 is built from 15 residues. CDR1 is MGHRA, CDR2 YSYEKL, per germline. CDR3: CASSQAGDRSYEQYF. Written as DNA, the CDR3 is TGCGCCAGCAGCCAGGCGGGAGATCGATCCTACGAGCAGTACTTC.